A single sample gave rise to the 21 T cell receptor beta chains below, sequenced in a study of blood T cell repertoires in COVID-19. Sequencing was performed with immunoSEQ multiplex PCR; in TCRdb, only in-frame clones are kept and a portion is missing. This table holds just over 300,000 clones, over 75% found once. The sample consisted of PBMCs or T cells enriched from blood (not recorded which). These receptors came from a man between 25 and 39 years old who had recovered from COVID-19.

V and J are TRBV19 and TRBJ1-4; D is ambiguous. Germline CDR1 and CDR2: LNHDA and SQIVND (reference sequence). Trimming removed 6 bases from V and 8 bases from J, with 19 bases in between. The CDR3 is made up of 15 amino acids. This chain's CDR3 is CASRSPGSRWEKLFF. The CDR3 nucleotides read TGTGCCAGTAGGAGCCCGGGATCTCGGTGGGAAAAACTGTTTTTT.

To note about this clone: Germline is not matched at one junction end, which may reflect a read error. The chain employs TRBV7-7 and TRBJ2-7, with TRBD2 matching 13 bases. This CDR3 has 18 amino acids. Germline CDR1 and CDR2: SSHAT and FNYEAQ (reference sequence). CDR3 bases: TGTGCTAGCAGATGGACTAGCGGGAGTTCCCCAAAACTATACGAGCAGTACTTC. Amino acid sequence: CASRWTSGSSPKLYEQYF.

The V call is TRBV7-9, the J call TRBJ2-3; perhaps TRBD2 as D (6 bases). CDR1 and CDR2 (germline): SEHNR, FQNEAQ (reference sequence). Trimming pared 7 bases from V and 2 bases from J, leaving 10 bases between. The CDR3 sequence is 13 residues long. The CDR3 nucleotides read TGTGCCAGCACGATAGCGGTCACAGATACGCAGTATTTT. Amino acids: CASTIAVTDTQYF.

The rearrangement joins TRBV19 to TRBJ1-4; no clear D. Trimming stripped 10 bases from V and 5 bases from J, with 8 bases between. The length of the CDR3 is 11 residues. The germline CDR1 and CDR2 sequences are LNHDA and SQIVND (reference sequence). CDR3 in DNA: TGTGCCACCCAGGCAAATGAAAAACTGTTTTTT. Amino acid sequence: CATQANEKLFF.

The CDR3 reads CASSLASTGGRSTDTQYF. Here the CDR3 DNA reads TGTGCCAGCAGCTTAGCGTCGACGGGAGGACGCAGCACAGATACGCAGTATTTT. The gene calls are TRBV7-2 and TRBJ2-3; 7 nucleotides align to TRBD2. Germline lookup yields CDR1 SGHTA and CDR2 FQGNSA. Trimming cost V 0 bases and J 0 bases; bases outside gene matches: 9. The CDR3 totals 18 residues.

The chain links TRBV5-6 to TRBJ1-5; TRBD1 matches 10 bases. CDR1 and CDR2 (germline): SGHDT, YYEEEE. V shed 4 bases, J shed 11 bases, and the junction held 6 bases outside the gene matches. This CDR3 spans 13 amino acids. The CDR3 DNA follows: TGTGCCAGCAGCGTTGGGGGACAGGGGTCCCAGCATTTT. Translation: CASSVGGQGSQHF.

The J gene is TRBJ2-7, the V gene TRBV19, with D tentatively TRBD1 (6 bases). CDR3 length: 14 residues. The V end lost 4 bases, the J end lost 3 bases, and 13 bases lay between the germline ends. Germline lookup yields CDR1 LNHDA and CDR2 SQIVND (reference sequence). The CDR3 sequence is CASSTAGTLYEQYF. CDR3 nucleotide sequence: TGTGCCAGTAGTACCGCTGGGACACTCTACGAGCAGTACTTC.

The V call is TRBV7-9, the J call TRBJ1-4; a possible D gene is TRBD1 (6 bases). CDR1 SEHNR and CDR2 FQNEAQ come from the germline V gene (reference sequence). CDR3 length equals 14 residues. Trimming removed 8 bases at V and 4 bases at J, with 14 bases between. The CDR3 spells CASRSGQLNEKLFF. In DNA, the CDR3 is TGTGCCAGCCGATCTGGACAGCTTAATGAAAAACTGTTTTTT.

This chain connects TRBV10-1 to TRBJ2-2, with 9 positions matching TRBD2. The CDR3 is 13 amino acids. Germline CDR1 and CDR2: WNHNN and SYGVQD (reference sequence). Germline trimming cut 6 bases from V and 8 bases from J; bases unmatched to any gene: 4. The CDR3 region is CASRRGLAGELFF. The CDR3 DNA follows: TGCGCCAGCAGACGCGGACTAGCGGGGGAGCTGTTTTTT.

J is TRBJ2-1 and V is TRBV4-1; 7 bases are a match to TRBD1. CDR1 is MGHRA and CDR2 is YSYEKL in the germline V gene. V lost 4 bases and J lost 3; bases outside the gene matches: 6. The CDR3 runs to 15 residues. The CDR3 coding sequence is TGCGCCAGCAGCCTTAGGGACAGTCTCTACAATGAGCAGTTCTTC. As protein: CASSLRDSLYNEQFF.

The chain uses TRBV5-1 and TRBJ1-4; D not certain. Trimming stripped 0 bases from V and 0 bases from J, with 6 bases between. The CDR3 is 15 residues long. Looked up from germline, CDR1 is SGHRS and CDR2 is YFSETQ. The CDR3 spells CASSLGTATNEKLFF. The CDR3 DNA is TGCGCCAGCAGCTTGGGAACTGCAACTAATGAAAAACTGTTTTTT.

This chain uses TRBV11-3 with TRBJ2-7, with 10 bases lining up with TRBD2. After removal of 6 bases from V and 10 bases from J, the junction contained 12 bases not matched to a gene. The germline V gene has CDR1 SGHNT and CDR2 YENEEA. The CDR3 extends over 14 amino acids. CDR3 nucleotide sequence: TGTGCCAGCAGTCCGAGCGCGACTAGCGGGCTTCAGTACTTC. Translating gives CASSPSATSGLQYF.

The V and J genes are TRBV11-2 and TRBJ1-4, with TRBD1 identical over 9 bases. Germline loops: CDR1 SGHAT, CDR2 FQNNGV. With 0 bases clipped from V and 5 bases from J, the junction kept 7 bases outside the gene matches. CDR3 size: 17 residues. CDR3 coding DNA: TGTGCCAGCAGCTTAGATTGGGGGACAGGGTGGAATGAAAAACTGTTTTTT. It yields the protein CASSLDWGTGWNEKLFF.

This chain joins TRBV28 and TRBJ1-1; D not certain. The V end lost 6 bases, the J end lost 3 bases, and 23 bases lay between the germline ends. Germline V CDR1 and CDR2: MDHEN, SYDVKM. The CDR3 has 17 amino acids. CDR3 DNA sequence: TGTGCCAGCAGCTATCTACTAGCGGAAGTCGCGCACACTGAAGCTTTCTTT. Its protein is CASSYLLAEVAHTEAFF.

The J gene is TRBJ2-7, the V gene TRBV6-5; possible D gene TRBD2, 6 bases. Germline CDR1 and CDR2: MNHEY and SVGAGI. Trimming shortened V by 6 bases and J by 1 base, and 10 bases separated the two germline ends. The CDR3 covers 13 residues. CDR3 in amino acids: CASRRGPSYEQYF. In nucleotides, the CDR3 is TGTGCCAGCAGGCGGGGACCGTCCTACGAGCAGTACTTC.

The J gene is TRBJ1-1, the V gene TRBV19; D is unclear. Trimming cost V 1 base and J 4 bases, with 7 bases left between them. CDR1 is LNHDA, CDR2 SQIVND, per germline (reference sequence). This CDR3 is built from 13 residues. Written as DNA, the CDR3 is TGTGCCAGTAGTATAGTATTCCGCACTGAAGCTTTCTTT. Translated: CASSIVFRTEAFF.

This rearrangement joins TRBV10-3 to TRBJ2-3, with 11 bases that match TRBD2. Per germline, CDR1 ENHRY and CDR2 SYGVKD. The CDR3 extends over 16 amino acids. J gave up 3 bases and V 6 bases, and 8 bases lay outside the gene matches. The CDR3 protein is CAISPLIAGGTDTQYF. CDR3 coding DNA: TGTGCCATCAGCCCTCTTATAGCGGGGGGGACAGATACGCAGTATTTT.

This chain connects TRBV12-5 to TRBJ2-7; 10 bases agree with TRBD1. The germline V gene encodes CDR1 LGHNT and CDR2 FRNRAP. Trimming at V came to 1 base and at J to 5 bases, leaving 8 bases not matched to a gene. The CDR3 length is 16 residues. The DNA of the CDR3 is TGTGCTAGTGGTTTGGAAACCGGGACAGGGGTCCACGAGCAGTACTTC. Protein sequence: CASGLETGTGVHEQYF.

The chain recombines TRBV7-6 with TRBJ2-7; 13 bases align to TRBD2. CDR3 length: 15 residues. The V and J ends lost 4 bases and 2 bases, in that order; junction bases with no gene match: 2. Germline V lookup: CDR1 SGHVS, CDR2 FNYEAQ. As DNA, the CDR3 is TGTGCCAGCAGCTCGGGGACTAGCGGGACCTACGAGCAGTACTTC. This codes for CASSSGTSGTYEQYF.

The chain recombines TRBV21-1 with TRBJ1-2; the table names TRBD1, a call not compared with the DNA. TRBV21-1 is shown as a pseudogene. This CDR3 region has 16 residues. CDR3 loop: CASSKMPGDSPNGYTF. The DNA of the CDR3 is TGTGCCAGCAGCAAAATGCCGGGGGACAGTCCCAATGGCTACACCTTC.

The chain is built from TRBV5-1 and TRBJ2-3; TRBD2 agrees at 13 bases. J was trimmed by 0 bases and V by 3 bases; bases with no gene match: 1. The length of the CDR3 is 16 residues. The germline V gene encodes CDR1 SGHRS and CDR2 YFSETQ. CDR3 sequence: CASSSGLAGSTDTQYF. The CDR3 nucleotides are TGCGCCAGCAGCTCGGGACTAGCGGGGAGCACAGATACGCAGTATTTT.